These 15 T cell receptor beta chains were sequenced from one sample in a study of cytomegalovirus exposure and HLA in healthy donors. Produced via immunoSEQ multiplex PCR; TCRdb's table is partial and in-frame only. The sample lists about 130,000 clones; 75% to 90% were seen once. Material: PBMCs. These receptor sequences come from a woman under 30 in good health and CMV-seronegative.

A single count supports this clone. The chain combines TRBV5-6 with TRBJ2-7; D not certain. Trimming cost V 1 base and J 6 bases, with 5 bases left between them. The length of the CDR3 is 11 residues. Germline CDR1 is SGHDT and CDR2 is YYEEEE. CDR3 nucleotide sequence: TGTGCCAGCAGCTTGACAGCCGAGCAGTACTTC. Protein: CASSLTAEQYF.

The gene calls are TRBV25-1 and TRBJ1-5; TRBD1 is a possible D gene (6 bases). Germline lookup yields CDR1 MGHDK and CDR2 SYGVNS. Trimming took 2 bases from V and 2 from J, leaving 10 bases between them. The CDR3 has 15 amino acids. The CDR3 reads CASSEGGRGNQPQHF. For the CDR3, the DNA is TGTGCCAGCAGTGAAGGGGGCAGGGGCAATCAGCCCCAGCATTTT.

A word on this clone: An end of the junction differs from the germline gene, which may be a read error. In the same sample, other DNA sequences code for this CDR3. This chain joins TRBV5-1 and TRBJ1-4; 8 bases are a match to TRBD1. This CDR3 region has 13 residues. The germline V gene has CDR1 SGHRS and CDR2 YFSETQ. The CDR3 sequence is CASRGQGNEKLFF. In DNA form, the CDR3 reads TGTGCCAGCAGGGGGCAGGGGAATGAAAAACTGTTTTTT.

This chain joins TRBV18 and TRBJ1-2, with a weak D call TRBD1 (6 bases). The germline V and J ends were trimmed by 5 bases and 1 base, with 20 bases remaining between them. Germline V gene sequence: CDR1 KGHSH, CDR2 LQKENI. The CDR3 has 17 residues. In DNA form, the CDR3 reads TGTGCCAGCTCAAAATCCCTACAGGGACGGGATAACTATGGCTACACCTTC. Its protein is CASSKSLQGRDNYGYTF.

The chain couples TRBV5-6 to TRBJ1-1, with D unclear. V gave up 6 bases and J gave up 7 bases, with 16 bases separating them. Germline values: CDR1 SGHDT, CDR2 YYEEEE. The CDR3 has 13 residues. CDR3 in DNA: TGTGCCAGCACGGAGATTCCTGGGAGTGAAGCTTTCTTT. Amino acids: CASTEIPGSEAFF.

The V call is TRBV29-1, the J call TRBJ1-4; 8 bases agree with TRBD1. The CDR3 is made up of 14 amino acids. Germline V lookup: CDR1 SQVTM, CDR2 ANQGSEA. J was trimmed by 6 bases and V by 7 bases; bases with no gene match: 10. The CDR3 DNA reads as TGCAGCGCTGGACGGACAGGGAACGATGAAAAACTGTTTTTT. Translating it yields CSAGRTGNDEKLFF.

This clone turned up a few times. This chain joins TRBV2 and TRBJ2-7; no clear D. The CDR3 spans 10 residues. The V end was cut by 6 bases, the J end by 11 bases, with 11 bases between. Germline loops: CDR1 SNHLY, CDR2 FYNNEI. The CDR3 spells CASRADRKYF. The CDR3 DNA follows: TGTGCCAGCAGAGCCGATCGTAAGTACTTC.

The J gene is TRBJ2-2, the V gene TRBV5-4; 11 positions agree with TRBD1. CDR3 length equals 16 residues. The V gene's germline CDR1 is SGHNT and CDR2 YYREEE (reference sequence). V lost 3 bases, J lost 7 bases, and 8 bases stayed unmatched. CDR3 sequence (DNA): TGTGCCAGCAGCTCCTGGACAGGGGGCGCTGACGGGGAGCTGTTTTTT. Its protein is CASSSWTGGADGELFF. Filled out from reference TRBV5-4 and TRBJ2-2, the complete variable domain reads ETGVTQSPTHLIKTRGQQVTLRCSSQSGHNTVSWYQQALGQGPQFIFQYYREEENGRGNFPPRFSGLQFPNYSSELNVNALELDDSALYLCASSSWTGGADGELFFGEGSRLTVL.

This clone was found once. The chain has TRBV6-6 and TRBJ2-2; D gene uncertain. The germline gives CDR1 MNHNY, CDR2 SVGAGI (reference sequence). The CDR3 sequence is 14 residues long. Between the trimmed V and J ends, which lost 2 bases and 3 bases, there was a span of 7 bases. Here the CDR3 DNA reads TGTGCCAGCAGTTACCGCCGGGACACCGGGGAGCTGTTTTTT. The encoded protein is CASSYRRDTGELFF.

This clone turned up a few times. The chain recombines TRBV11-2 with TRBJ2-7; tentatively, D is TRBD1 (6 bases). CDR1 and CDR2 from the germline V gene are SGHAT and FQNNGV. There are 11 residues in the CDR3. Trimming left V 4 bases short and J 7 bases short, with 8 bases between. CDR3 region: CASSSGQEQYF. As DNA, the CDR3 is TGTGCCAGCAGCTCCGGACAGGAGCAGTACTTC. Filled out from reference TRBV11-2 and TRBJ2-7, the complete variable domain reads EAGVAQSPRYKIIEKRQSVAFWCNPISGHATLYWYQQILGQGPKLLIQFQNNGVVDDSQLPKDRFSAERLKGVDSTLKIQPAKLEDSAVYLCASSSGQEQYFGPGTRLTVT.

V gene TRBV27 combines with J gene TRBJ1-5; 8 nucleotides match TRBD1. Germline V gene lookup returns CDR1 MNHEY and CDR2 SMNVEV (reference sequence). The CDR3 has 15 amino acids. V was pared by 5 bases and J by 6 bases, with 9 bases of the junction left unmatched. The CDR3 is CASSPSDRGGQPQHF. In nucleotides, the CDR3 is TGTGCCAGCAGTCCTTCTGACAGGGGTGGTCAGCCCCAGCATTTT.

V usage is TRBV19 and J usage is TRBJ1-2, with 8 bases identical to TRBD1. J lost 5 bases, V lost 6 bases, and 11 bases had no gene match. The CDR3 runs to 15 residues. From germline, CDR1 is LNHDA and CDR2 SQIVND (reference sequence). CDR3 nucleotides: TGTGCCAGTAGATCTCCGGGACAGGTGGCATATGGCTACACCTTC. As protein: CASRSPGQVAYGYTF.

The chain has TRBV19 and TRBJ2-2; 8 nucleotides agree with TRBD1. This CDR3 comprises 13 residues. CDR1 is LNHDA, CDR2 SQIVND, per germline (reference sequence). V lost 8 bases and J lost 5; bases outside the gene matches: 4. CDR3 sequence (DNA): TGTGCCAGTGTTGACAGGGGTACCGGGGAGCTGTTTTTT. Amino acids: CASVDRGTGELFF.

The chain couples TRBV7-2 to TRBJ2-1; 8 positions match TRBD2. V dropped 5 bases and J dropped 3; count of bases not matched to a gene: 6. Germline V gene sequence: CDR1 SGHTA, CDR2 FQGNSA. The CDR3 extends over 15 amino acids. As DNA, the CDR3 is TGTGCCAGCAGCAGGTTAGCGGGGCTCTACAATGAGCAGTTCTTC. Its translation is CASSRLAGLYNEQFF.

The CDR3 protein is CASSAGQVNYEQYF. The CDR3 DNA is TGTGCCAGCAGTGCAGGACAGGTGAACTACGAGCAGTACTTC. The chain couples TRBV2 to TRBJ2-7; the match to TRBD1 covers 7 bases. The CDR3 sequence is 14 residues long. V was pared by 4 bases and J by 3 bases, with 6 bases of the junction left unmatched. In germline, CDR1 is SNHLY, CDR2 FYNNEI.